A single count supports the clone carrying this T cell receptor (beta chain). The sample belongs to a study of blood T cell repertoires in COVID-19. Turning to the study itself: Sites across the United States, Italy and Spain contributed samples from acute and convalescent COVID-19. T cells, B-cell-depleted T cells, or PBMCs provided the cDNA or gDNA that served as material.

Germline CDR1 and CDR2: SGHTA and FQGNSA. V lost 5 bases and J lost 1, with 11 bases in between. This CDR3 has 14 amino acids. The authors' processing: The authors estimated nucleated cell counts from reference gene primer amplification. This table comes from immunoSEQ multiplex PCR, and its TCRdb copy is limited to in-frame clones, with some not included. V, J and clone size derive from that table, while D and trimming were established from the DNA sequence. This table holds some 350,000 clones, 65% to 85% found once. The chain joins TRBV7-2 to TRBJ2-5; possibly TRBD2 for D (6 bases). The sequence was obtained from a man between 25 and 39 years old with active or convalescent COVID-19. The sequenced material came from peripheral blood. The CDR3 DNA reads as TGTGCCAGCAGCCTGGGACTTCCCCAAGAGACCCAGTACTTC. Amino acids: CASSLGLPQETQYF.